This TCR beta chain was captured in a study of CXCR3-negative and CXCR3-positive naive CD8 T cells. Preparation of TRB cDNA libraries relied on 5' RACE carrying UMI labels. TCRdb reprocessed the 5' RACE reads and stores each CDR3 protein as one record, lacking DNA. The sample's table shows about 130,000 distinct CDR3 sequences. Germline loops: CDR1 DFQATT, CDR2 SNEGSKA (reference sequence). CDR3 size: 14 residues. What was sequenced was naive CXCR3- CD8+ T cells from blood. Stated subset: CD45RO-CCR7+CD27+CD95- naive CD8+ T cells lacking CXCR3 (TNR3-). The genes are TRBV20-1 and TRBJ2-1; TCRdb calls TRBD2, which cannot be checked without DNA. The receptor's source is a human donor in good health. Some clones in this sample may be carry-over from other donors' samples. CDR3 in amino acids: CSARVRGGRNEQFF.